This paragraph covers one TCR beta chain sequence. Its antigen is still unknown. Primers included in the PCR were 60 Vbeta and 13 Jbeta primers. The repertoire was sequenced with immunoSEQ multiplex PCR; TCRdb's copy has only in-frame clones and lacks some. This table holds some 140,000 clones. This sample is drawn from a study of cytomegalovirus exposure and HLA in healthy donors. Across the study: Unique TCR beta sequences numbering around 110 million came from some 200 million T cells in an earlier analysis. Overall study results and limits: With further analysis later on, most CMV-associated TCR beta chains appeared HLA-restricted. Other equally common chains were less clonally expanded than HLA-associated TCR beta chains, a later analysis showed. TCR beta chains numbering some 150 were designated cytomegalovirus-associated.

Per germline, CDR1 SGHRS and CDR2 YFSETQ. The V and J ends lost 0 bases and 6 bases respectively, with 12 bases between them. This CDR3 has 15 residues. The sample comprised PBMCs. The clonotype originates from a woman in her forties in good health and CMV-seronegative. The chain couples TRBV5-1 to TRBJ1-4; TRBD1 might be the D (6 bases). The CDR3 DNA sequence: TGCGCCAGCAGCTTGGATGCAGGGGATCATGAAAAACTGTTTTTT. Its translation: CASSLDAGDHEKLFF.